This paragraph reports one T cell receptor (beta chain). The V segment lost 5 bases and the J segment 9 bases; nucleotides outside the gene matches: 12. The CDR3 loop spans 14 amino acids. From germline, CDR1 is SGHTA and CDR2 FQGTGA. This record comes from a study of blood T cell repertoires in COVID-19. For the study at large: Samples representing acute and convalescent COVID-19 were sourced from the United States, Italy and Spain.

Assay used: immunoSEQ multiplex PCR; TCRdb lists only in-frame clones, some missing. The sample yields about 59,000 clones, over 75% seen once. This sequence joins TRBV7-3 and TRBJ1-2, with TRBD1 matching 7 bases. Sequences were obtained from peripheral blood. The sequence came from a woman aged 80 or over with acute or convalescent COVID-19. DNA for the CDR3: TGTGCCAGCAGCACCCTGCCGACAGGGACGAGCTACACCTTC. This codes for CASSTLPTGTSYTF.